The clone carrying this T cell receptor (beta chain) showed up many times. Its specificity is not known. TCRdb analysed the reads with MiXCR anew, one entry per CDR3 protein. The sample lists tens of thousands of distinct CDR3 sequences, over 3.5% occurring once. The data are from a study of T cell repertoires in cytomegalovirus infection. Background on the study: Public TCR beta signatures marked donors with CMV infection and the matching HLA. Study-wide points: Frequencies of public TCR beta families were cumulated, and this identified carriers of CMV plus the relevant HLA. HLA-C-restricted, CMV-specific TCR beta clonotypes were dominant ex vivo.

From germline, CDR1 is SGHVS and CDR2 FNYEAQ. The ends lost 1 base at V and 5 bases at J; junction bases unmatched: 15. The CDR3 covers 18 residues. The chain carries TRBV7-6 and TRBJ2-3, with 7 bases lining up with TRBD1. The sample was PBMCs. The source is a human donor in good health (CMV status not recorded). Some clones in this sample may be carry-over from other donors' samples. The CDR3 DNA reads as TGTGCCAGCAGCTTAGGCCCCCGACGCCCAGCAGGGGGAGATACGCAGTATTTT. Amino acid sequence: CASSLGPRRPAGGDTQYF.